The 24 T cell receptor beta chains in this list originate from one sample, sequenced in a study of blood T cell repertoires in COVID-19. Some clones are missing from TCRdb's copy, which holds only in-frame ones; the method was immunoSEQ multiplex PCR. The sample shows around 150,000 clones, 65% to 85% of them seen only once. Material for sequencing was peripheral blood. These receptors were obtained from a man younger than 40 with COVID-19, enrolled during active disease.

J is TRBJ2-3 and V is TRBV10-3; 7 bases map to TRBD2. The trim removed 8 bases at V and 1 base at J, leaving 3 bases unmatched. The CDR3 runs 13 residues. CDR1 and CDR2 from the germline V gene are ENHRY and SYGVKD. The CDR3 sequence is CAIALAGTDTQYF. The CDR3 DNA follows: TGTGCCATCGCCCTAGCGGGCACAGATACGCAGTATTTT.

The chain is built from TRBV2 and TRBJ1-5; 8 positions agree with TRBD1. The CDR3 has 14 residues. V shed 7 bases, J shed 7 bases, and the junction held 9 bases outside the gene matches. The V gene's germline CDR1 is SNHLY and CDR2 FYNNEI. The CDR3 region has the DNA TGTGCCAGCAAACCGGGACAGGCGGGGCAGCCCCAGCATTTT. Its translation is CASKPGQAGQPQHF.

This chain uses TRBV12-3 or TRBV12-4 with TRBJ1-1; D is possibly TRBD1 (5 bases). The CDR3 length is 13 residues. Trimming stripped 3 bases from V and 6 bases from J, with 11 bases between. The CDR3 reads CASSFFVQAEAFF. In DNA form, the CDR3 reads TGTGCCAGCAGTTTTTTTGTACAGGCTGAAGCTTTCTTT.

This clone has a single count. This rearrangement joins TRBV24-1 to TRBJ1-2; no reliable D call. The CDR3 is 12 residues long. The V gene lost 5 bases and the J gene lost 6 bases, with 9 bases spanning the gap. Germline CDR1 and CDR2: KGHDR and SFDVKD. CDR3 in DNA: TGTGCCACCAGTGCAGCGGAGGATGGCTACACCTTC. Translating it yields CATSAAEDGYTF.

This clone showed up just a few times. V usage is TRBV12-5 and J usage is TRBJ1-1; no firm D call. The CDR3 runs 16 residues. CDR1 LGHNT and CDR2 FRNRAP come from the germline V gene. Trimming removed 6 bases from V and 0 bases from J, with 17 bases in between. The CDR3 nucleotides read TGTGCTAGTGGCCTTAATCGGGGTGACTTGAACACTGAAGCTTTCTTT. Its protein product is CASGLNRGDLNTEAFF.

This rearrangement joins TRBV29-1 to TRBJ2-7, with D possibly TRBD1 on 5 matching bases. CDR1 and CDR2 from the germline V gene are SQVTM and ANQGSEA. The V gene lost 4 bases and the J gene lost 2 bases, with 9 bases spanning the gap. The CDR3 runs 12 residues. The CDR3 sequence: CSVGVGAYEQYF. The CDR3, as DNA: TGCAGCGTTGGGGTAGGGGCCTACGAGCAGTACTTC.

This rearrangement joins TRBV30 to TRBJ2-2; D might be TRBD1 or TRBD2, each matching 6 bases. Germline V gene sequence: CDR1 GTSNPN, CDR2 SVGIG (reference sequence). V shed 8 bases and J shed 1 base, with 8 bases lying between them. The CDR3 runs to 12 residues. CDR3 sequence: CARGRNTGELFF. The CDR3 DNA follows: TGTGCCCGGGGGCGGAACACCGGGGAGCTGTTTTTT.

The rearrangement uses TRBV30 and TRBJ1-2, with D hard to call. The CDR3 is 13 amino acids. The V gene's germline CDR1 is GTSNPN and CDR2 SVGIG (reference sequence). Trimming removed 0 bases at V and 7 bases at J, with 12 bases between. The CDR3 reads CAWSVLHVSGYTF. CDR3 in DNA: TGTGCCTGGAGTGTACTCCATGTTAGTGGCTACACCTTC.

The rearrangement links TRBV6-6 to TRBJ2-7; D possibly corresponds to TRBD1 (6 bases). The CDR3 runs to 15 residues. Deletions cut 5 bases from V and 5 bases from J, with 19 bases between. CDR1 and CDR2 from the germline V gene are MNHNY and SVGAGI (reference sequence). Written as DNA, the CDR3 is TGTGCCAGCAGTACACTACAGGGTACGGTGGACGAGCAGTACTTC. Encoded protein: CASSTLQGTVDEQYF.

The V and J genes are TRBV28 and TRBJ2-1; the D gene is possibly TRBD1 (6 bases). V lost 5 bases and J lost 9, with 14 bases in between. The CDR3 is 13 residues long. CDR1 and CDR2 from the germline V gene are MDHEN and SYDVKM. This CDR3 is CASSPGHRGEQFF. The CDR3, as DNA: TGTGCCAGCAGTCCGGGACATCGAGGTGAGCAGTTCTTC. Full variable domain (missing parts from reference TRBV28 and TRBJ2-1): DVKVTQSSRYLVKRTGEKVFLECVQDMDHENMFWYRQDPGLGLRLIYFSYDVKMKEKGDIPEGYSVSREKKERFSLILESASTNQTSMYLCASSPGHRGEQFFGPGTRLTVL.

This sequence joins TRBV6-5 and TRBJ2-1; D may be TRBD2 (6 bases). Trimming took 5 bases from V and 5 from J, leaving 13 bases between them. From germline, CDR1 is MNHEY and CDR2 SVGAGI. The CDR3 sequence is 14 residues long. The chain's CDR3 is CASSPRTINNEQFF. The CDR3 nucleotides are TGTGCCAGCAGTCCCCGGACTATCAACAATGAGCAGTTCTTC.

V gene TRBV5-1 combines with J gene TRBJ1-4; no clear D gene. Deletions cut 3 bases from V and 0 bases from J, with 9 bases between. The CDR3 runs to 15 residues. Germline V gene lookup returns CDR1 SGHRS and CDR2 YFSETQ. The CDR3 bases are TGCGCCAGCAGCTCTGAGTATTCAACTAATGAAAAACTGTTTTTT. Amino acid sequence: CASSSEYSTNEKLFF.

The chain carries TRBV3-1 (or the pseudogene TRBV3-2) and TRBJ2-1; D ambiguous. V was clipped by 5 bases and J by 9 bases, with 20 bases between them. The CDR3 has 15 residues. CDR1 is LGHDT and CDR2 is YNNKEL in the germline V gene (reference sequence). The CDR3 bases are TGTGCCAGCAGCTTGATGGTGTGGCAGGAAGTTGAGCAGTTCTTC. It codes for CASSLMVWQEVEQFF.

The chain has TRBV6-5 and TRBJ1-5; tentatively, D is TRBD1 (5 bases). Germline V CDR1 and CDR2: MNHEY, SVGAGI. The CDR3 is 13 amino acids. The ends were cut back, 7 bases at V and 3 bases at J, with 10 bases in the middle. The CDR3 protein is CASIATANQPQHF. CDR3 DNA: TGTGCCAGCATCGCGACAGCCAATCAGCCCCAGCATTTT.

The chain recombines TRBV3-1 (or the pseudogene TRBV3-2) with TRBJ1-6, with D uncertain. Germline V gives CDR1 LGHDT, CDR2 YNNKEL (reference sequence). The germline V and J ends were trimmed by 4 bases and 13 bases, with 11 bases remaining between them. The CDR3 spans 12 residues. The CDR3 DNA reads as TGTGCCAGCAGCCCGACGGGGTCTCCCCTCCACTTT. This codes for CASSPTGSPLHF.

The J gene is TRBJ2-3, the V gene TRBV11-1, with D maybe TRBD1 (6 bases). This CDR3 is 14 amino acids long. Germline values: CDR1 SGHAT, CDR2 FQDESV (reference sequence). The V end lost 5 bases, the J end lost 2 bases, and 11 bases lay between the germline ends. CDR3 loop: CASSRRGNTDTQYF. CDR3 bases: TGTGCCAGCAGCCGAAGGGGGAACACAGATACGCAGTATTTT.

The rearrangement links TRBV28 to TRBJ1-3; no reliable D call. The V gene lost 5 bases and the J gene lost 0 bases, with 11 bases spanning the gap. CDR1 and CDR2 from the germline V gene are MDHEN and SYDVKM. The CDR3 runs to 15 residues. The CDR3 sequence is CASSRRLNSGNTIYF. CDR3 coding DNA: TGTGCCAGCAGTCGCCGGTTAAACTCTGGAAACACCATATATTTT. Using reference TRBV28 and TRBJ1-3 for the parts outside the CDR3, the full variable domain is DVKVTQSSRYLVKRTGEKVFLECVQDMDHENMFWYRQDPGLGLRLIYFSYDVKMKEKGDIPEGYSVSREKKERFSLILESASTNQTSMYLCASSRRLNSGNTIYFGEGSWLTVV.

The chain joins TRBV4-2 to TRBJ1-2; 7 nucleotides agree with TRBD1. Germline V gene data show CDR1 as LGHNA and CDR2 as YNFKEQ. The V gene end was trimmed by 2 bases and the J gene end by 3 bases; junction bases not matched to a gene: 3. CDR3 length equals 14 residues. The CDR3 DNA follows: TGTGCCAGCAGCCAACAGGGACAGTACTATGGCTACACCTTC. Protein product: CASSQQGQYYGYTF.

The count of this clone is one. The chain uses TRBV6-5 and TRBJ1-6; 10 bases line up with TRBD1. Germline trimming cut 6 bases from V and 5 bases from J; bases unmatched to any gene: 4. This CDR3 is built from 15 residues. Germline V gives CDR1 MNHEY, CDR2 SVGAGI. The CDR3 protein is CASRGGTGDNSPLHF. The CDR3 DNA follows: TGTGCCAGCAGGGGAGGGACAGGGGATAATTCACCCCTCCACTTT.

The chain links TRBV7-9 to TRBJ1-1; D remains unclear. The V end was cut by 5 bases, the J end by 0 bases, with 7 bases between. Germline V gene lookup returns CDR1 SEHNR and CDR2 FQNEAQ (reference sequence). The CDR3 sequence is 13 residues long. The CDR3 loop reads CASSPSLNTEAFF. The CDR3 DNA reads TGTGCCAGCAGCCCGAGCCTGAACACTGAAGCTTTCTTT.

V and J are TRBV2 and TRBJ1-1; D may be TRBD1 (5 bases). The CDR3 contains 15 residues. V lost 6 bases and J 5 bases, leaving 19 bases between the germline ends. Germline CDR1 and CDR2: SNHLY and FYNNEI. CDR3 DNA: TGTGCCAGCAGGCACGAAGGAGGGGCGGGTACTGAAGCTTTCTTT. Protein sequence: CASRHEGGAGTEAFF.

The gene calls are TRBV5-4 and TRBJ2-7; 7 positions match TRBD1. The V segment lost 4 bases and the J segment 5 bases; nucleotides outside the gene matches: 6. From germline, CDR1 is SGHNT and CDR2 YYREEE (reference sequence). This CDR3 has 13 amino acids. The CDR3 DNA reads as TGTGCCAGCAGCATGACAGGGTCCAACGAGCAGTACTTC. As protein: CASSMTGSNEQYF.

Here the CDR3 DNA reads TGTGCCAGCAGTGACCCTCGAGGGAATCTTGAAGCTTTCTTT. Amino acid sequence: CASSDPRGNLEAFF. The gene calls are TRBV6-4 and TRBJ1-1; D remains unclear. Per germline, CDR1 MRHNA and CDR2 SNTAGT. The CDR3 is 14 amino acids. The germline V and J ends were trimmed by 2 bases and 7 bases, with 14 bases remaining between them.

To note about this clone: The CDR3 end shows no conserved phenylalanine or tryptophan, and so a read error is likely. The DNA is omitted, as the CDR3 cannot be located on it reliably, and the CDR3 follows TCRdb's listing. The chain employs TRBV7-4 and TRBJ2-7; the table's D gene call, TRBD2, was not cross checked with the DNA. The germline gives CDR1 SGHVT, CDR2 SQSDAQ. 11 amino acids form the CDR3, both terminal residues included. The CDR3 sequence: CASSLKSGRAY.